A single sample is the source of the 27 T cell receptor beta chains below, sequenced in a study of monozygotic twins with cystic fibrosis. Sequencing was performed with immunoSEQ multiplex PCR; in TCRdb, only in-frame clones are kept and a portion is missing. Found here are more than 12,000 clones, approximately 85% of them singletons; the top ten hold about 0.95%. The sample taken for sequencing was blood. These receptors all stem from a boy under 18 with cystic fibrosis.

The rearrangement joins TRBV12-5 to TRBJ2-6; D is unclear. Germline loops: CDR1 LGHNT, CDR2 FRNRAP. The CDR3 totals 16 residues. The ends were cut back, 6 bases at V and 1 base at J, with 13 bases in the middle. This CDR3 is CASGSVRSSGANVLTF. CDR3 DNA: TGTGCTAGTGGCTCGGTGCGTTCGTCTGGGGCCAACGTCCTGACTTTC.

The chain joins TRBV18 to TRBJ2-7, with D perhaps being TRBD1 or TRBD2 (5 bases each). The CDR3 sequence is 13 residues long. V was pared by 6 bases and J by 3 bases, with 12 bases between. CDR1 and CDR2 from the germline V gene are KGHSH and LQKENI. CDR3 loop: CASSKTEGYEQYF. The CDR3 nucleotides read TGTGCCAGCTCGAAGACAGAGGGCTACGAGCAGTACTTC. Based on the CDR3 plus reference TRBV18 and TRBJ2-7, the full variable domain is NAGVMQNPRHLVRRRGQEARLRCSPMKGHSHVYWYRQLPEEGLKFMVYLQKENIIDESGMPKERFSAEFPKEGPSILRIQQVVRGDSAAYFCASSKTEGYEQYFGPGTRLTVT.

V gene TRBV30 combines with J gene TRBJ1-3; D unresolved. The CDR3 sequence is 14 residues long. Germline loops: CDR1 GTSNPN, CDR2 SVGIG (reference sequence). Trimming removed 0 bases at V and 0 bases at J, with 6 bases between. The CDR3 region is CAWSVQISGNTIYF. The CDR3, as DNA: TGTGCCTGGAGTGTACAGATCTCTGGAAACACCATATATTTT.

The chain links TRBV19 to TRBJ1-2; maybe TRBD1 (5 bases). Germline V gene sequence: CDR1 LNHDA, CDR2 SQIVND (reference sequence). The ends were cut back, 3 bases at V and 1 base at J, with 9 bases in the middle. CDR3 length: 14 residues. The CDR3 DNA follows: TGTGCCAGTAGTATCGCGACAGATAACTATGGCTACACCTTC. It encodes CASSIATDNYGYTF.

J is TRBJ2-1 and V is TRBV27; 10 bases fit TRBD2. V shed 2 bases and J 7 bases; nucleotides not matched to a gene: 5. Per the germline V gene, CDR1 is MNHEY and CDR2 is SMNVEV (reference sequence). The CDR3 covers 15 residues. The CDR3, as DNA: TGTGCCAGCAGTTTACTAGCGGGAGTCCGGAATGAGCAGTTCTTC. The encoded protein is CASSLLAGVRNEQFF.

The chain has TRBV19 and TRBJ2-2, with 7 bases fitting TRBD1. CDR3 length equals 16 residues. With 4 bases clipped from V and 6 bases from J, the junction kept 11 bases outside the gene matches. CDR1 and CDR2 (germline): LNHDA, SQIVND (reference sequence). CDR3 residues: CASSKGADGIAGELFF. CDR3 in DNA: TGTGCCAGTAGTAAGGGGGCCGATGGAATCGCCGGGGAGCTGTTTTTT.

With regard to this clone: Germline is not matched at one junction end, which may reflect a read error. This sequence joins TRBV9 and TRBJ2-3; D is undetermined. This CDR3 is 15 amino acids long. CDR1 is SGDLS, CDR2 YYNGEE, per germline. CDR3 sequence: CASSQSGSFTNTQYF. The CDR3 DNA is TGTGCCAGCAGCCAATCCGGGTCTTTCACAAATACGCAGTATTTT.

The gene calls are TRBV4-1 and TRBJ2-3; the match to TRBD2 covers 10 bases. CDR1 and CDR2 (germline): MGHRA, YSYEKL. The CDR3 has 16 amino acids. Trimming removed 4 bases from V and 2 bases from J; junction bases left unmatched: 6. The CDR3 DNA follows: TGCGCCAGCAGCCTAGCGGGGGGCACTTCCACAGATACGCAGTATTTT. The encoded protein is CASSLAGGTSTDTQYF.

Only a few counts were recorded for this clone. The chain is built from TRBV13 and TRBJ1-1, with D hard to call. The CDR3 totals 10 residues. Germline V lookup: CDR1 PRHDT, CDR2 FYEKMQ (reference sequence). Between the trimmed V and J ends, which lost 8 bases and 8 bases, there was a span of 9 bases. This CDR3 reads CASWPREAFF. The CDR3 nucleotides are TGTGCCAGCTGGCCGCGGGAAGCTTTCTTT.

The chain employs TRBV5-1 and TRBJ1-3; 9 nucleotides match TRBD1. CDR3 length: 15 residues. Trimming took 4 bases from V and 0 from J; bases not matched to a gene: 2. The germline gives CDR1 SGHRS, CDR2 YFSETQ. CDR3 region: CASSGTGFSGNTIYF. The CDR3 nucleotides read TGCGCCAGCAGCGGGACAGGGTTCTCTGGAAACACCATATATTTT.

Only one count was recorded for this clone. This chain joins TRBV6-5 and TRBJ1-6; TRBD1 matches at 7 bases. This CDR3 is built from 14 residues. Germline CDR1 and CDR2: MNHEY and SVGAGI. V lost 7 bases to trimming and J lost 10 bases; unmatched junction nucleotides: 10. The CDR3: CASTTGIWGSPLHF. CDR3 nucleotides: TGTGCCAGCACGACAGGGATCTGGGGCTCACCCCTCCACTTT.

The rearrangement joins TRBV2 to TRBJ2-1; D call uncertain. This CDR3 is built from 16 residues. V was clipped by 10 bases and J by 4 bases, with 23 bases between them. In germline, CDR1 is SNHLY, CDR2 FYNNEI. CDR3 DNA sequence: TGTGCCATCGTCCCCTACTCTAGTACGTTTTACAATGAGCAGTTCTTC. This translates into CAIVPYSSTFYNEQFF.

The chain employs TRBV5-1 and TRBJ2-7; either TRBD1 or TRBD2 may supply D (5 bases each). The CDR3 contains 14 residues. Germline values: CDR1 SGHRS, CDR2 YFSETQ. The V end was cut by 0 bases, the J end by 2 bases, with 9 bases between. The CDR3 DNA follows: TGCGCCAGCAGCTTGGGTCAGGGACCCTACGAGCAGTACTTC. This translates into CASSLGQGPYEQYF.

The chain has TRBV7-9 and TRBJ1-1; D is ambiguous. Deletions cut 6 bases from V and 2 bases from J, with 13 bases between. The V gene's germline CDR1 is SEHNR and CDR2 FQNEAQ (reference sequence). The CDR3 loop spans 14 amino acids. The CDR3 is CASSGTRFNTEAFF. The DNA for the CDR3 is TGTGCCAGCAGTGGCACGCGGTTCAACACTGAAGCTTTCTTT. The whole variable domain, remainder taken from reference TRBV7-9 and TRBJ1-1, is DTGVSQNPRHKITKRGQNVTFRCDPISEHNRLYWYRQTLGQGPEFLTYFQNEAQLEKSRLLSDRFSAERPKGSFSTLEIQRTEQGDSAMYLCASSGTRFNTEAFFGQGTRLTVV.

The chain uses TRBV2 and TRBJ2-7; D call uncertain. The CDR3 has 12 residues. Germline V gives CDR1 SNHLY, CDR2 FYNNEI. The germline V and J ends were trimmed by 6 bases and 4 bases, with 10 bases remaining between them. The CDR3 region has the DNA TGTGCCAGCAGGGAGAGAGGTTACGAGCAGTACTTC. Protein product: CASRERGYEQYF.

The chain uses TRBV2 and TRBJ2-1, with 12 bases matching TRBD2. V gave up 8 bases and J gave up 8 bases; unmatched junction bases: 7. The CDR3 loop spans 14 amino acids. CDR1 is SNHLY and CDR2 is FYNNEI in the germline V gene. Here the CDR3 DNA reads TGTGCCAGCCTCCTAGCGGGGGGGCTAGATGAGCAGTTCTTC. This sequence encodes CASLLAGGLDEQFF.

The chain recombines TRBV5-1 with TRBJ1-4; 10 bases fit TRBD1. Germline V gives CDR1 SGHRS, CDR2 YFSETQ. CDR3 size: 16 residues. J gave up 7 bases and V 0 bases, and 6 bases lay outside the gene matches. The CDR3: CASSLGGGQGTEKLFF. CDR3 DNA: TGCGCCAGCAGCTTGGGCGGGGGACAGGGGACTGAAAAACTGTTTTTT.

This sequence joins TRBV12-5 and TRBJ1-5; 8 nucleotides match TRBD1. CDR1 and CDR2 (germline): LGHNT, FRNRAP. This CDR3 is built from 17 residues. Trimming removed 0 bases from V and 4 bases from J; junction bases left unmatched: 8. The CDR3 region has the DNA TGTGCTAGTGGTTTGGTAACCAGGGGGCGCGGGAATCAGCCCCAGCATTTT. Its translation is CASGLVTRGRGNQPQHF.

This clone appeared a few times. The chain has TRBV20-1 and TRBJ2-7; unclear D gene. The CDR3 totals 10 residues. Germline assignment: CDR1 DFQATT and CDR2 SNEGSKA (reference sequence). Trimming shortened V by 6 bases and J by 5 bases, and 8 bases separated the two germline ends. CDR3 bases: TGCAGTGCGGGGTGGGACGAGCAGTACTTC. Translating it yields CSAGWDEQYF.

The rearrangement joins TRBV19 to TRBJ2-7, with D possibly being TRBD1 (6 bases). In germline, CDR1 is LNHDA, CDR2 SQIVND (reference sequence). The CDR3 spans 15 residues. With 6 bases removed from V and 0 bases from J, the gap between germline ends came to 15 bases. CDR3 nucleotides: TGTGCCAGTAGCGTCAGGGGAAGTGACTCCTACGAGCAGTACTTC. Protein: CASSVRGSDSYEQYF.

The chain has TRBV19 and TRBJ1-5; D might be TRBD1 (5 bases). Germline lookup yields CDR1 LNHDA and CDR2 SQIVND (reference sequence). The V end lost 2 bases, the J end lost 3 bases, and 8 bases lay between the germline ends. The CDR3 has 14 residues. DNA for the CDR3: TGTGCCAGTAGTATACTACAGGACAATCAGCCCCAGCATTTT. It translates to CASSILQDNQPQHF.

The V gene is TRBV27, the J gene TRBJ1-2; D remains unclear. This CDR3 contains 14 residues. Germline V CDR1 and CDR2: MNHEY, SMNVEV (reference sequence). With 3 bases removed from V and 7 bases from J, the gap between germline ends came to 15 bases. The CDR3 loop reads CASSFLSRAGGYTF. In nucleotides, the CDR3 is TGTGCCAGCAGTTTTCTAAGTAGAGCGGGTGGCTACACCTTC.

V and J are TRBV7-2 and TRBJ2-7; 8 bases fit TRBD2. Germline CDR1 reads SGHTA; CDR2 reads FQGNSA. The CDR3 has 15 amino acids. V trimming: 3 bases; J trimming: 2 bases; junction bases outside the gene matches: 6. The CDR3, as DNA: TGTGCCAGCAGCTTCACGGCGGGAGGTGCCTACGAGCAGTACTTC. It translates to CASSFTAGGAYEQYF.

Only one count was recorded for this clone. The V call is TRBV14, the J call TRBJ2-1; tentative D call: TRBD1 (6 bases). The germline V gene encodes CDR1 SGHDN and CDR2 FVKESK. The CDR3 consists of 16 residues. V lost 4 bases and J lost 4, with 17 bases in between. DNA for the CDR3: TGTGCCAGCAGCCCCAGGGGCGCAGAGCTATACAATGAGCAGTTCTTC. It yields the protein CASSPRGAELYNEQFF. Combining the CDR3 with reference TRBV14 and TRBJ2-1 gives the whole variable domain EAGVTQFPSHSVIEKGQTVTLRCDPISGHDNLYWYRRVMGKEIKFLLHFVKESKQDESGMPNNRFLAERTGGTYSTLKVQPAELEDSGVYFCASSPRGAELYNEQFFGPGTRLTVL.

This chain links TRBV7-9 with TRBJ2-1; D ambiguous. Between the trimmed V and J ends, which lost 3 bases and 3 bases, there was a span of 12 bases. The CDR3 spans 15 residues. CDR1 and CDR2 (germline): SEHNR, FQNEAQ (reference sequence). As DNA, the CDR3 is TGTGCCAGCAGCTTCTGGCAGCCCCTCTACAATGAGCAGTTCTTC. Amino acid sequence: CASSFWQPLYNEQFF.

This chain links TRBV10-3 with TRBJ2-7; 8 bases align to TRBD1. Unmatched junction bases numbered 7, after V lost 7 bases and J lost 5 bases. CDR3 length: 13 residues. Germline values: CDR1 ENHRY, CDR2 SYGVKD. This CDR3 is CAIKTTTGDEQYF. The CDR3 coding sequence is TGTGCCATCAAAACTACGACAGGGGACGAGCAGTACTTC.

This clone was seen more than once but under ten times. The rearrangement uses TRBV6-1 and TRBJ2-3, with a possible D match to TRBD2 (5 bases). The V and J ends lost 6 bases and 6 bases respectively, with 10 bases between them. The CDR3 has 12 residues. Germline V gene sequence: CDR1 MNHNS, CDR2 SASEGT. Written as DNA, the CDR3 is TGTGCCAGCAGGACCCCGGGGGATACGCAGTATTTT. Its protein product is CASRTPGDTQYF.